The clone carrying this T cell receptor (beta chain) was detected ten times or more. The sample is drawn from a study of blood T cell repertoires in COVID-19. At the level of the study: The origin of the acute and convalescent COVID-19 samples was the United States, Italy and Spain. In each case, the material was cDNA or gDNA derived from T cells, B-cell-depleted T cells, or PBMCs.

Germline V gene data show CDR1 as ENHRY and CDR2 as SYGVKD. The CDR3 contains 12 residues. Trimming pared 3 bases from V and 10 bases from J, leaving 12 bases between. Study processing details: Estimates of nucleated cell counts were drawn from the amplification of reference gene primers. The table came from immunoSEQ multiplex PCR; TCRdb's copy has only in-frame clones and leaves some out. V, J and clone size derive from that table, while D and trimming were established from the DNA sequence. The data hold fewer than 400,000 clones, with 65% to 85% observed a single time. The rearrangement joins TRBV10-3 to TRBJ1-2; weak D call: TRBD1 (5 bases). This TCR derives from a man younger than 45 with active or convalescent COVID-19. The sample consisted of peripheral blood. The CDR3: CAISDDSRAYTF. In nucleotides, the CDR3 is TGTGCCATCAGTGATGACAGCCGCGCCTACACCTTC.